This paragraph covers one TCR beta chain sequence. The target of this receptor is not known. No base quality information exists; no much larger clone differs at one position. The source of the sample is a study of blood T cells in healthy people across ages (dated by TCRdb to between 2015 and 2016). Turning to the overall study: Template switching captured roughly one uniquely barcoded TCR beta cDNA molecule per two T cells in model experiments. To track age-related changes in TCR beta repertoire diversity, the study relied on deep sequencing normalized with unique cDNA molecular identifiers. Donors were grouped into four age groups: young (average about 15 years), middle-aged (39), aged (around 60) and long-lived (just over 80). To avoid experimental bias, donors of different ages were distributed randomly across sequencing lanes. The study analyzed two additional independent replicas of 1 million unique cDNA reads from the same blood draw for two donors, one aged 18 to 30 and one aged 80 or older.

The 40 or so donors, aged about 6 to 100 years, were systemically healthy Caucasian individuals from Russia. Around 9.8 milliliters of peripheral blood were collected from each donor into EDTA-treated Vacutainer tubes. Ficoll-Paque density-gradient centrifugation was used to isolate PBMCs, with at least 6 million per sample. Total RNA was extracted from PBMCs with Trizol reagent, with at least 5.5 micrograms obtained per sample. For every donor, an aliquot of PBMCs went through flow cytometry to measure the percentages of naive CD45RAhigh/CD27high T cells. Here is what the overall study found, with its caveats: Compared with the aged group, the long-lived group had more naive CD4+ T cells, fewer expanded clones and increased TCR diversity, a pattern suggesting age selection. Observed TCR beta diversity per million T cells fell roughly linearly with age, and a significant reduction was already apparent by age roughly 40. Total diversity estimates from one million sequenced T cells were considered lower bounds and underestimates. Because the CMV infection status of the donors was unknown, age-related changes in expanded clonotypes may potentially have been confounded. Because profiling used bulk unsorted PBMCs, naive and antigen-experienced compartments could not be compared conclusively. Observed TCR beta diversity correlated strongly with the percentage of naive T cells measured by flow cytometry.

The CDR3 numbers 15 residues from cysteine through phenylalanine. The CDR3 DNA has 45 bases and is translated from base 1. The junction carries 17 bases between V and J, which are trimmed by 5 bases and 1 base respectively. As encoded in the germline V gene (reference sequence), CDR1 is DFQATT while CDR2 is SNEGSKA. Library construction relied on 5' RACE. Sequencing was carried out with an Illumina HiSeq 2500. A second roughly 7 to 11 cycle PCR used a sample-barcoded 5' primer and a J-beta primer mix. Each TCR beta cDNA molecule received a unique molecular identifier from a template-switch 5' adaptor carrying 12 random nucleotides. Each sample yielded at least 3 million CDR3-containing paired-end reads. First-strand cDNA was synthesized from all RNA with the Mint cDNA synthesis kit, primed by a TRBC-specific oligonucleotide. After uracil-DNA glycosylase treatment, a first 18-cycle PCR used universal primers M1SS and BC2_uni_R on all cDNA. Processing in the source paper ran as follows. Each sample was normalized by randomly selecting 1 million high-quality reads, each carrying a distinct molecular identifier. Instead of being binned into consensus sequences, reads with shared molecular identifiers were discarded. MiTCR, with a Q25 quality threshold and the strictest error-elimination algorithm, was used for CDR3 identification, clonotype clustering and error correction. Lower-bound total TCR beta diversity was estimated with a nonparametric unseen species model using Euler transformation. TCRdb ran its own pipeline on the public reads, namely fastp trimming at Q25 and MiXCR clone calling, and kept in-frame beta chains. Under each unique CDR3 protein, matching rows form one entry showing the most common genes and DNA. The V and J calls and clone size are TCRdb's, not the authors'. Here the sample has about 680,000 distinct CDR3 sequences; roughly 50% occur a single time. The ten biggest clones cover under 35% of the sample.

This clonotype originated in a woman in her sixties in good health. Sequenced sample: blood. The chain joins TRBV20-1 to TRBJ1-1; matching of 5 bases hints at TRBD1 as the D gene. The CDR3 protein: CSAPRAGRANTEAFF. Read as DNA, the sequence is TGCAGTGCTCCCAGGGCGGGACGTGCGAACACTGAAGCTTTCTTT.